The rows below give T cell receptor beta chains drawn from one sample of a study of blood T cell repertoires in COVID-19. Here immunoSEQ multiplex PCR was the method, and the copy in TCRdb shows in-frame clones only, minus some. Of roughly 120,000 clones listed, around 87% are singletons. The sequenced sample was peripheral blood. The receptors here all came from a human donor in a cohort sampled during active COVID-19. Each CDR3 is given with its conserved first and last residue. Fields, in order: D gene, V gene, clone size, J gene, CDR3 DNA, CDR3 protein. D genes are given only for firm matches. Clone size, where shown, is once, few, many, or a class for clones that have expanded.

D: TRBD2; V: TRBV30; size: .; J: TRBJ2-7; DNA: TGTGCCTGGACCCTCGGTGGGACTAGTTGGGCCGAGCAGTACTTC; CDR3: CAWTLGGTSWAEQYF
D: .; V: TRBV19; size: once; J: TRBJ1-5; DNA: TGTGCCAGTAGTATAGTACAGGGCTATCAGCCCCAGCATTTT; CDR3: CASSIVQGYQPQHF
D: TRBD2; V: TRBV9; size: .; J: TRBJ2-5; DNA: TGTGCCAGCAGCGTGAGTGGAGGGGAGGGAGAGACCCAGTACTTC; CDR3: CASSVSGGEGETQYF
D: .; V: TRBV29-1; size: .; J: TRBJ1-5; DNA: TGCAGCGTCTCCCGGGACAATAGCAATCAGCCCCAGCATTTT; CDR3: CSVSRDNSNQPQHF
D: .; V: TRBV5-1; size: once; J: TRBJ1-1; DNA: TGCGCCAGCGCATTACAGTCGGCTGGCACTGAAGCTTTCTTT; CDR3: CASALQSAGTEAFF
D: .; V: TRBV5-1; size: .; J: TRBJ1-4; DNA: TGCGCCAGCAGCTGGACAGCAACTAATGAAAAACTGTTTTTT; CDR3: CASSWTATNEKLFF
D: .; V: TRBV5-8; size: .; J: TRBJ2-5; DNA: TGTGCCAGCAGGAGTTTGGAGACCCAGTACTTC; CDR3: CASRSLETQYF
D: TRBD2; V: TRBV3-1/TRBV3-2; size: .; J: TRBJ2-7; DNA: TGTGCCAGCAGCCAAGAACTAGCGGTTGAGCAGTACTTC; CDR3: CASSQELAVEQYF
D: TRBD2; V: TRBV24-1; size: .; J: TRBJ2-1; DNA: TGTGCCACAGGGGGACTAGCGGGAGAGTACAATGAGCAGTTCTTC; CDR3: CATGGLAGEYNEQFF
D: TRBD1; V: TRBV3-1/TRBV3-2; size: .; J: TRBJ1-1; DNA: TGTGCCAGCAGCCAATTGCGGGACAGTCCACGGGCTTTCTTT; CDR3: CASSQLRDSPRAFF
D: TRBD1; V: TRBV7-6; size: .; J: TRBJ1-2; DNA: TGTGCCAGCAGCTTAGCTAGTAACAGGGGTAACTATGGCTACACCTTC; CDR3: CASSLASNRGNYGYTF
D: .; V: TRBV19; size: .; J: TRBJ1-3; DNA: TGTGCCAGTAGTGAGGGAGGAGACACCTCTGGAAACACCATATATTTT; CDR3: CASSEGGDTSGNTIYF
D: TRBD2; V: TRBV6-5; size: .; J: TRBJ2-5; DNA: TGTGCCAGCAGTTACCTTATTAGCGGGATTGGGGAGACCCAGTACTTC; CDR3: CASSYLISGIGETQYF
D: TRBD2; V: TRBV24-1; size: .; J: TRBJ2-1; DNA: TGTGCCACCAGTGACCCCAGACTAGCGTGGACGGGTGAGCAGTTCTTC; CDR3: CATSDPRLAWTGEQFF
D: TRBD1; V: TRBV24-1; size: few; J: TRBJ1-4; DNA: TGTGCCACCAGTGATCCCGACAGGGACGATAATGAAAAACTGTTTTTT; CDR3: CATSDPDRDDNEKLFF
D: TRBD1; V: TRBV6-5; size: .; J: TRBJ2-5; DNA: TGTGCCAGCAAGACAGGGTGGGAGACCCAGTACTTC; CDR3: CASKTGWETQYF
D: .; V: TRBV5-1; size: .; J: TRBJ1-1; DNA: TGCGCCAGCAGCTTGGCCGCAGGGAACACTGAAGCTTTCTTT; CDR3: CASSLAAGNTEAFF
D: .; V: TRBV7-9; size: few; J: TRBJ1-1; DNA: TGTGCCAGCAGCTTAGAGGTGGGCGGGGGCTCCACTGAAGCTTTCTTT; CDR3: CASSLEVGGGSTEAFF
D: .; V: TRBV10-2; size: few; J: TRBJ1-2; DNA: TGCGCCAGCAGTGATAGAGGATGGAACTATGGCTACACCTTC; CDR3: CASSDRGWNYGYTF
D: TRBD2; V: TRBV10-1; size: .; J: TRBJ2-1; DNA: TGCGCCAGCAGTGAGTCGTCGGGGGGCTACAATGAGCAGTTCTTC; CDR3: CASSESSGGYNEQFF
D: .; V: TRBV21-1; size: .; J: TRBJ1-1; DNA: TGTGCCAGCAGCAAGGGGACAGGGGGGATGAACACTGAAGCTTTCTTT; CDR3: CASSKGTGGMNTEAFF
D: TRBD1; V: TRBV27; size: .; J: TRBJ2-2; DNA: TGTGCCAGCAGTTTAATCCCATCGGGACAGGGGGCTACCGGGGAGCTGTTTTTT; CDR3: CASSLIPSGQGATGELFF